The TCR beta chain described here comes from a study of T cells in tuberculosis. The assay was immunoSEQ multiplex PCR, and TCRdb's table has in-frame clones only and misses some. The table has about 53,000 clones, about 95% seen once. The time point denotes: new active TB diagnosis, blood taken before or within 7 days of starting treatment. Unmatched junction bases numbered 2, after V lost 4 bases and J lost 5 bases. The CDR3 has 14 amino acids. From germline, CDR1 is SEHNR and CDR2 FQNEAQ (reference sequence). This TCR came from an adult with tuberculosis. The sequencing here drew on PBMCs, taken at tuberculosis diagnosis. The J gene is TRBJ2-7, the V gene TRBV7-9; TRBD2 matches 13 bases. The CDR3 here is CASSSGLAGHEQYF. The CDR3 DNA reads TGTGCCAGCAGCTCGGGACTAGCGGGACACGAGCAGTACTTC.